The entry below describes one TCR beta chain. This entry is derived from a study of PD-1 blockade in classical Hodgkin lymphoma. Following autologous stem cell transplantation, relapse occurred in every patient, and exposure to brentuximab vedotin varied. Trimming cost V 4 bases and J 1 base, with 7 bases left between them. The germline CDR1 and CDR2 sequences are MNHNS and SASEGT. This CDR3 contains 13 residues. Here immunoSEQ multiplex PCR was the method, and the copy in TCRdb shows in-frame clones only, minus some. Of under 15,000 clones listed, around 84% were seen once; the top ten hold more than 25%.

The material was peripheral blood mononuclear cells (PBMCs), obtained at baseline. This chain uses TRBV6-1 with TRBJ1-1, with D maybe TRBD1 (5 bases). The TCR was taken from a human donor with classical Hodgkin lymphoma. Here the CDR3 reads CASSATENTEAFF. In DNA, the CDR3 is TGTGCCAGCAGTGCGACAGAGAACACTGAAGCTTTCTTT.